This TCR beta chain came from a study of blood T cell repertoires in COVID-19. As for the study in general: Spain, Italy and the United States supplied samples that represented acute and convalescent COVID-19.

The CDR3 loop spans 12 amino acids. The germline V gene has CDR1 SGHDN and CDR2 FVKESK. The V gene end was trimmed by 10 bases and the J gene end by 10 bases; junction bases not matched to a gene: 9. Study processing details: Estimation of nucleated cell counts was performed using reference gene primer amplification. Produced via immunoSEQ multiplex PCR; TCRdb's table is partial and in-frame only. That table is the source of V, J and clone size, and D and trimming were worked out from the DNA. The table has under 250,000 clones, approximately 84% seen once. The source material was peripheral blood. The receptor's source is a woman older than 75 with acute or convalescent COVID-19. The chain is built from TRBV14 and TRBJ2-1, with 8 bases matching TRBD2. This chain's CDR3 is CAISGGSGEQFF. CDR3 nucleotides: TGTGCCATTTCGGGAGGGAGCGGGGAGCAGTTCTTC. The full variable domain, with the rest looked up from reference TRBV14 and TRBJ2-1, is EAGVTQFPSHSVIEKGQTVTLRCDPISGHDNLYWYRRVMGKEIKFLLHFVKESKQDESGMPNNRFLAERTGGTYSTLKVQPAELEDSGVYFCAISGGSGEQFFGPGTRLTVL.